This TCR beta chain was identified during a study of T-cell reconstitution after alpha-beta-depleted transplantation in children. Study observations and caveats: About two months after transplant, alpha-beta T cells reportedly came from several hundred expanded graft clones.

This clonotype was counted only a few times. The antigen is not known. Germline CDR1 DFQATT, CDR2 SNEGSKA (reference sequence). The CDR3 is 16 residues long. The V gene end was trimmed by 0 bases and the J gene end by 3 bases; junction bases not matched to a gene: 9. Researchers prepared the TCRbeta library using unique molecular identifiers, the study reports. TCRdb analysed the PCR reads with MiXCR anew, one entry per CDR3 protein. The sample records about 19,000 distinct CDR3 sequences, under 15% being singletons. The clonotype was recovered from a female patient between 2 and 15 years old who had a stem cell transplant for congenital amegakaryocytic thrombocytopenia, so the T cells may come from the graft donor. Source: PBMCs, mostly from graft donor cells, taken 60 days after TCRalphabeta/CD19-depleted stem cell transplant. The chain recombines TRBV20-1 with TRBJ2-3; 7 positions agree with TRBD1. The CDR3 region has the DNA TGCAGTGCTAGAGATGTAGACAGGGCTTTTACAGATACGCAGTATTTT. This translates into CSARDVDRAFTDTQYF.